The present T cell receptor (beta chain) was sequenced within a study of cytomegalovirus exposure and HLA in healthy donors. Study at large: Caucasian-associated ancestry cluster membership applied to around 76% of 300 to 450 genotyped donors.

This clone was seen only once. PCR amplification relied on 60 Vbeta primers (plus 13 Jbeta primers). Original processing notes: Roughly 80 million unique TCR beta chains, 9.5 million to 14 million shared, were counted in a later analysis. TCRdb's table, derived via immunoSEQ multiplex PCR, lists solely in-frame clones and lacks some. That table furnishes V, J and clone size, whereas the DNA furnished D and trimming. The sample has 110,000 to 150,000 clones; approximately 80% are singletons. This receptor was taken from a male donor in good health and CMV-seropositive. The sequencing sample was made of PBMCs.

The chain's CDR3 is CASSESLSGALTDTQYF. The CDR3 DNA sequence: TGCGCCAGCAGTGAGTCGTTAAGCGGCGCCCTCACAGATACGCAGTATTTT. The chain uses TRBV10-1 and TRBJ2-3; maybe TRBD2 (5 bases). Per the germline V gene, CDR1 is WNHNN and CDR2 is SYGVQD (reference sequence). V was clipped by 0 bases and J by 2 bases, with 15 bases between them. This CDR3 comprises 17 residues.